One T cell receptor (beta chain) is described in this entry. This clonotype was seen a handful of times. Its antigen is currently not known. Per-nucleotide qualities are absent, and no much larger clonotype sits a single base away. The sample's time point label, in plain terms: pre-sensitization, week 0. What the treatment or condition label conveys for this sample: therapeutic diphenylcyclopropenone sensitization with weekly scalp DPC. Blood at each patch-test visit was drawn before the patch test was applied. Eligible patients were aged 18 to 70, diagnosed with alopecia, deemed suitable for DPC therapy, and excluded if pregnant. Total RNA was isolated from unfractionated whole blood collected in Tempus Blood RNA tubes. The entry originates in a study of human T cells and chemical hapten exposure (dated by TCRdb to the early 2020s). At the level of the whole study: For sensitization, 2% DPC in acetone was applied to a roughly 2 cm by roughly 2 cm area of upper inner arm skin. Patch testing was done on the upper back using Finn chambers containing 0.01% DPC, and results were scored after 6 days according to International Contact Dermatitis Research Group standards. Peripheral blood TCR repertoire changes were tracked in vivo in alopecia patients during primary and secondary sensitization to the hapten diphenylcyclopropenone (DPC). Libraries were combined into a pool for sequencing, and differences in TCR yield between samples came mainly from small differences in library volumes within the pool. Blood was sampled from patients pre-sensitization (week 0) and at 2, 6 and about 24 weeks after DPC sensitization. For TCR sequencing, blood came from some 31 alopecia patients at anywhere from one to four time points (pre-sensitization, 2, 6 and 24 weeks). Patients additionally received weekly therapeutic DPC doses to the scalp throughout the approximately 22-week study period. Alopecia areata with under or over 50% scalp involvement, alopecia totalis and alopecia universalis were represented in the patient cohort, which was mostly female.

Inclusive of the bounding cysteine and phenylalanine, the CDR3 is 11 residues long. Just CDR3 DNA is preserved here, 33 bases in frame from base 1. V loses 3 bases, J loses 7 bases, and the germline ends lie 6 bases apart. CDR1 and CDR2 were assigned from the germline V gene as MDHEN and SYDVKM. The protocol used for the library was RACE. For sequencing, a NextSeq 500 was employed. During library preparation, unique molecular identifiers were attached to individual cDNA molecules so that TCRs could be counted in a quantitative, reproducible way. For every blood RNA sample, sequencing covered both the TCR alpha and TCR beta chains. Processing in the source paper ran as follows. The median number of TCRs per sample was some 100,000, ranging from roughly 23,224 to 690,600. V, J and CDR3 annotation of the TCR reads was carried out using the Decombinator software suite. For PS versus PT1 abundance plots, all samples were subsampled to the same number of TCRs (28,000). Expanded TCRs were defined as absent before sensitization and observed at least eight times at the 2-week time point. TCRdb took the public reads, trimmed them with fastp at Q25, ran MiXCR for clone calling and kept in-frame beta chains. Each CDR3 protein gets just one entry, which takes the most common genes and DNA from the rows behind it. Here the V and J calls rest on TCRdb's processing, not on the authors' analysis. A total of some 300,000 distinct CDR3 sequences appear in this sample, around 5.5% of them only once. The leading ten clones occupy over 6.5% of the sample.

Overall results and qualifications from the work: DPC sensitization did not change how many TCRs were above 1 in 1000 frequency, and no evidence was found of alterations in global repertoire structure. Compared with pre-sensitization or healthy control sets, expanded TCRs formed significantly more large CDR3 similarity clusters, which is consistent with antigen-driven responses. After repeated subsampling, changes were observed in the strength of the expansion versus patch-test correlation and in the threshold at which the correlation became significant. Patch test score correlated positively with the number of PT1 expanded TCRs, reaching significance at thresholds 8, 16 and 32 but not at 4. Because all patients had alopecia, a presumed autoimmune disease, the immune response of the patients might differ from that of healthy individuals.

The rearranged segments are TRBV28 and TRBJ1-2, with the D gene not confidently named. Sequencing was performed on whole blood, taken in connection with sensitization to the hapten diphenylcyclopropenone (DPC). The receptor was isolated from a woman aged 18 to 35 with alopecia areata. Some clones in this sample may be carry-over from other donors' samples. The sequenced DNA: TGTGCCAGCAGTTTTAGCGGTGGCTACACCTTC. Translated, it gives CASSFSGGYTF.